These T cell receptor beta chains were read from a single sample in a study of shared clonotypes between healthy human individuals. The assay was immunoSEQ multiplex PCR, and TCRdb's table has in-frame clones only and misses some. The table has 490,000 or so clones, roughly 85% seen once; the top ten hold approximately 12%. Sequenced sample: PBMCs. These TCRs come from a woman aged 40 to 50 in good health. Some clones in this sample may be carry-over from other donors' samples. Each CDR3 is given with its conserved first and last residue. A D gene is named only where the DNA matches it firmly. Some rows have no size entry. The others give once, few or many, or a class for an expanded clone.

J gene,V gene,D gene,clone size,CDR3 DNA,CDR3 protein
TRBJ2-2,TRBV18,TRBD2,.,TGTGCCAGCTCACCACCTGCGGCGGGAGGAACCGGGGAGCTGTTTTTT,CASSPPAAGGTGELFF
TRBJ2-1,TRBV6-4,TRBD2,many,TGTGCCAGCAGTGAGCGGGAGCACAATGAGCAGTTCTTC,CASSEREHNEQFF
TRBJ2-7,TRBV6-1,TRBD1,.,TGTGCCAGCAGGCGACAGGGGGGCCTTGACGAGCAGTACTTC,CASRRQGGLDEQYF
TRBJ2-5,TRBV19,.,.,TGTGCCAGTAGTATCCCGAGGAGCAGTCAAGAGACCCAGTACTTC,CASSIPRSSQETQYF
TRBJ2-7,TRBV28,.,few,TGTGCCAGCAGTGAGGTGGGGGGCAGGGGGGCCTACGAGCAGTACTTC,CASSEVGGRGAYEQYF
TRBJ1-1,TRBV7-8,.,.,TGTGCCAGCAGCACAAAAAGCCCCGGGGACACTGAAGCTTTCTTT,CASSTKSPGDTEAFF
TRBJ2-4,TRBV28,.,.,TGTGCCAGCAGCGCCCCCAACAAAAACATTCAGTACTTC,CASSAPNKNIQYF
TRBJ2-7,TRBV28,.,once,TGTGCCAGCAGTTTTTACAGGATCACCTACGAGCAGTACTTC,CASSFYRITYEQYF
TRBJ2-1,TRBV2,.,.,TGTGCCAGCAGGCCGTTCGATGAGCAGTTCTTC,CASRPFDEQFF
TRBJ2-2,TRBV4-2,.,.,TGTGCCAGCAGCCAAGAGTATCGGGAGTCCACCGGGGAGCTGTTTTTT,CASSQEYRESTGELFF